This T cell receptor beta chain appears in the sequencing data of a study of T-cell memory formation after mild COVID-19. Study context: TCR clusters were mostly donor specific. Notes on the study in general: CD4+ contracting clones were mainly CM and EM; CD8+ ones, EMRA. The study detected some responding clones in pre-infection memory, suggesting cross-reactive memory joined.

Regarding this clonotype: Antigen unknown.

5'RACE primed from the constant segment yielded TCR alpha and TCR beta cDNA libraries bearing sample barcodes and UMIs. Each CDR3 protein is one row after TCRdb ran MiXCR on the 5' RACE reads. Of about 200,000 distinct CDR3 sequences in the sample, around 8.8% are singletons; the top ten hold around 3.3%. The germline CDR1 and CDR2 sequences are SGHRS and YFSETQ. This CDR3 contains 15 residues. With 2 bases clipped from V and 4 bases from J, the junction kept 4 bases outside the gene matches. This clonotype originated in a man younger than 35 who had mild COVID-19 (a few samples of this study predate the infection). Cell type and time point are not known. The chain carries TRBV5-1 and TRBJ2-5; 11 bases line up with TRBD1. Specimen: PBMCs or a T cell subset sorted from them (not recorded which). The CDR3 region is CASSFRDRGSETQYF. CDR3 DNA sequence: TGCGCCAGCAGCTTCCGGGACAGGGGGTCAGAGACCCAGTACTTC.